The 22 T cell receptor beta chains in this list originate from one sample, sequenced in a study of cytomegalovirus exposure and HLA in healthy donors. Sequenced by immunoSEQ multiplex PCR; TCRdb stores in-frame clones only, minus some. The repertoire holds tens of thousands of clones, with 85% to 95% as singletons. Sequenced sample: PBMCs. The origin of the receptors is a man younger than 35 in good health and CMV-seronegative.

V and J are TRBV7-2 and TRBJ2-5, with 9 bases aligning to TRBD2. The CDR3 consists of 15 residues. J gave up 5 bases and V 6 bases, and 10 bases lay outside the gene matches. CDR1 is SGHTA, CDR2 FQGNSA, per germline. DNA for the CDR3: TGTGCCAGCAGGTGGCGGGAGGGCCCGGGGGAGACCCAGTACTTC. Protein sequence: CASRWREGPGETQYF.

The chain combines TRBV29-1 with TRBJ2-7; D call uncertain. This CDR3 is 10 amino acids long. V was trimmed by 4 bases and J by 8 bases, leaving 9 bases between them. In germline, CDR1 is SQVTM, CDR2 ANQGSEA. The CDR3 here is CSVVTEKQYF. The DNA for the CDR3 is TGCAGCGTTGTGACGGAGAAGCAGTACTTC.

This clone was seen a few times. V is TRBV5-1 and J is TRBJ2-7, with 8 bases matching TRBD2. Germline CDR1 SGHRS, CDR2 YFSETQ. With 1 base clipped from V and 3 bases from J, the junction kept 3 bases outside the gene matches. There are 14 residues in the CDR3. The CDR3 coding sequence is TGCGCCAGCAGCTTGTACGGGAGGGACTACGAGCAGTACTTC. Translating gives CASSLYGRDYEQYF.

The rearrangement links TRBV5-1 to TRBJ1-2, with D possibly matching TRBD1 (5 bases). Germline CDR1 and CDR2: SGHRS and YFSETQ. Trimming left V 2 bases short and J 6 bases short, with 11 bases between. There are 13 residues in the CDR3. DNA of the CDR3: TGCGCCAGCAGCTTCCGGGGGTCGGATGGCTACACCTTC. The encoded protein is CASSFRGSDGYTF.

CDR3 in amino acids: CASTESPGNGYTF. CDR3 in DNA: TGTGCCAGCACCGAGAGTCCGGGAAATGGCTACACCTTC. The chain couples TRBV11-2 to TRBJ1-2; D unclear. This CDR3 is built from 13 residues. V lost 7 bases, J lost 6 bases, and 15 bases lay in between. Germline lookup yields CDR1 SGHAT and CDR2 FQNNGV.

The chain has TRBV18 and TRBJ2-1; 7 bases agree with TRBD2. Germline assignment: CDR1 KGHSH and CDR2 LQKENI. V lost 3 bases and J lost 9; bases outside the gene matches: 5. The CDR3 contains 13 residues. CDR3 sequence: CASSPNREGEQFF. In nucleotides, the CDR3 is TGTGCCAGCTCACCGAATAGGGAGGGTGAGCAGTTCTTC.

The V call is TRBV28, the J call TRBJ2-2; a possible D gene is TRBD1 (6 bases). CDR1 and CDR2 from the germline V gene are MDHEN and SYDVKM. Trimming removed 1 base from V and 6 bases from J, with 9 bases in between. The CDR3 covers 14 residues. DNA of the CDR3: TGTGCCAGCAGTTTATCCGGACAGCCCGGGGAGCTGTTTTTT. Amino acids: CASSLSGQPGELFF.

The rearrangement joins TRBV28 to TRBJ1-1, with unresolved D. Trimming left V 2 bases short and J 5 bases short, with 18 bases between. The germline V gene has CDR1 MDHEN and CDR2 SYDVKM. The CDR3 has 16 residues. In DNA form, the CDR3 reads TGTGCCAGCAGTTTAATTGGCCGTAAGGAGGTAACTGAAGCTTTCTTT. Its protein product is CASSLIGRKEVTEAFF.

CDR3 sequence reads: CASPGFEKLFF. CDR3 nucleotides: TGTGCCAGCCCAGGGTTTGAAAAACTGTTTTTT. V usage is TRBV27 and J usage is TRBJ1-4, with a weak D call TRBD1 (5 bases). V was trimmed by 8 bases and J by 7 bases, leaving 8 bases between them. There are 11 residues in the CDR3. In germline, CDR1 is MNHEY, CDR2 SMNVEV (reference sequence).

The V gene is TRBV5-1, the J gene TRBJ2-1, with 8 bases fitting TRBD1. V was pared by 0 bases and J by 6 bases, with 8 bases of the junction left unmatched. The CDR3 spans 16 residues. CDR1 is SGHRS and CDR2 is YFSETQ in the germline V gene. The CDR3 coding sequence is TGCGCCAGCAGCTTGGGATTGACAGGGGTTGGCAATGAGCAGTTCTTC. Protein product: CASSLGLTGVGNEQFF.

The CDR3, as DNA: TGCAGCGCTCGGGACAGGGAAGGGAGCGAGCAGTACTTC. Residues: CSARDREGSEQYF. This rearrangement joins TRBV29-1 to TRBJ2-7; 9 nucleotides align to TRBD1. V shed 7 bases, J shed 6 bases, and the junction held 10 bases outside the gene matches. Germline-derived CDR1 and CDR2 are SQVTM and ANQGSEA. The CDR3 runs 13 residues.

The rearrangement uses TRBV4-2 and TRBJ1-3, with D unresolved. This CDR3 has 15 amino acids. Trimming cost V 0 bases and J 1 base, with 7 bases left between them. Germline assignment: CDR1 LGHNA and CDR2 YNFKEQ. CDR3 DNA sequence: TGTGCCAGCAGCCAAGACTCCCAGTCTGGAAACACCATATATTTT. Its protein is CASSQDSQSGNTIYF.

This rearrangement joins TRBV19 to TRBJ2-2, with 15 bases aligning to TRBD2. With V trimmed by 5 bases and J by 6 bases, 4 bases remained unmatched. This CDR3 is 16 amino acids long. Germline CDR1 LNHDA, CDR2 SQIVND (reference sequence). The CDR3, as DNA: TGTGCCAGTAGTCCCCGGACTAGCGGGAGGGCCGGGGAGCTGTTTTTT. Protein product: CASSPRTSGRAGELFF. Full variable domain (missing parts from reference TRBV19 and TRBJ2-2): DGGITQSPKYLFRKEGQNVTLSCEQNLNHDAMYWYRQDPGQGLRLIYYSQIVNDFQKGDIAEGYSVSREKKESFPLTVTSAQKNPTAFYLCASSPRTSGRAGELFFGEGSRLTVL.

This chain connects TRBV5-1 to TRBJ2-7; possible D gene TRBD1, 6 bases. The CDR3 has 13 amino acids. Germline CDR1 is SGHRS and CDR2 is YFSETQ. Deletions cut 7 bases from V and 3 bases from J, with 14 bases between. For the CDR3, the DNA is TGCGCCAGCCAAGGACAGACCTTCTACGAGCAGTACTTC. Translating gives CASQGQTFYEQYF.

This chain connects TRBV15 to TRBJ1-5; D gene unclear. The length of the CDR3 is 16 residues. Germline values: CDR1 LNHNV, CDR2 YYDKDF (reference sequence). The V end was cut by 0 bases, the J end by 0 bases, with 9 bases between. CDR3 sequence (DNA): TGTGCCACCAGCAGAGATCGGGGATTTAGCAATCAGCCCCAGCATTTT. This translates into CATSRDRGFSNQPQHF.

CDR3 sequence: CASSLGGTQYF. The CDR3, as DNA: TGTGCCAGCAGTTTGGGGGGTACGCAGTATTTT. The J gene is TRBJ2-3, the V gene TRBV7-2, with D tentatively TRBD2 (6 bases). The V and J ends lost 6 bases and 8 bases respectively, with 9 bases between them. Germline loops: CDR1 SGHTA, CDR2 FQGNSA. The CDR3 length is 11 residues.

The CDR3 bases are TGTGCCAGTAGTATGGGGACAGGACCAGGCTATGGCTACACCTTC. It specifies CASSMGTGPGYGYTF. The V gene is TRBV19, the J gene TRBJ1-2; 8 bases agree with TRBD1. CDR3 length equals 15 residues. Germline V gene data show CDR1 as LNHDA and CDR2 as SQIVND (reference sequence). V lost 3 bases, J lost 4 bases, and 7 bases stayed unmatched.

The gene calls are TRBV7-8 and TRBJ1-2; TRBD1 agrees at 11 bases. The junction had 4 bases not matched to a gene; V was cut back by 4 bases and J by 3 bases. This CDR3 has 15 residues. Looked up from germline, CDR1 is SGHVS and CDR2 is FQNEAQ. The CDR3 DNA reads TGTGCCAGCAGCTCCCGGACAGGGGGCGACTATGGCTACACCTTC. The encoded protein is CASSSRTGGDYGYTF.

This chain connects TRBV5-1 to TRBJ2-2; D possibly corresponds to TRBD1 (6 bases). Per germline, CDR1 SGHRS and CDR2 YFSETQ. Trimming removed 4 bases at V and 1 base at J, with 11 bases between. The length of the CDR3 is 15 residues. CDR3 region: CASSPSGVNTGELFF. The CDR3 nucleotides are TGCGCCAGCAGCCCCTCAGGGGTGAACACCGGGGAGCTGTTTTTT.

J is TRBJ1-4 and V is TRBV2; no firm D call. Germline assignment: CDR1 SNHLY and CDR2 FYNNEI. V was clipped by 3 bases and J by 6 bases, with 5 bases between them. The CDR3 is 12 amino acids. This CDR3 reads CASSDQDEKLFF. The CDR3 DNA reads TGTGCCAGCAGTGACCAGGATGAAAAACTGTTTTTT.

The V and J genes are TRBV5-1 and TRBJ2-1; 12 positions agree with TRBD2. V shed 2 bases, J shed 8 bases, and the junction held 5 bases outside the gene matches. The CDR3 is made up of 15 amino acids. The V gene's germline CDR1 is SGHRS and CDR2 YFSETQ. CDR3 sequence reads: CASSLRLAGDHEQFF. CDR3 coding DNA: TGCGCCAGCAGCTTACGACTAGCGGGAGACCATGAGCAGTTCTTC. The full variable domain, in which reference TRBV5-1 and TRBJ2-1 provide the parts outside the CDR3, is KAGVTQTPRYLIKTRGQQVTLSCSPISGHRSVSWYQQTPGQGLQFLFEYFSETQRNKGNFPGRFSGRQFSNSRSEMNVSTLELGDSALYLCASSLRLAGDHEQFFGPGTRLTVL.

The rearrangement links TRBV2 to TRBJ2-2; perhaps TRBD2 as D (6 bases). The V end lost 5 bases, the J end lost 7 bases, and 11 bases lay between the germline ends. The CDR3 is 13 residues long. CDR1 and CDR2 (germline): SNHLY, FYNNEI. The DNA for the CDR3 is TGTGCCAGCAGTTTGACTAGTATCGGGGAGCTGTTTTTT. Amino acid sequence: CASSLTSIGELFF.